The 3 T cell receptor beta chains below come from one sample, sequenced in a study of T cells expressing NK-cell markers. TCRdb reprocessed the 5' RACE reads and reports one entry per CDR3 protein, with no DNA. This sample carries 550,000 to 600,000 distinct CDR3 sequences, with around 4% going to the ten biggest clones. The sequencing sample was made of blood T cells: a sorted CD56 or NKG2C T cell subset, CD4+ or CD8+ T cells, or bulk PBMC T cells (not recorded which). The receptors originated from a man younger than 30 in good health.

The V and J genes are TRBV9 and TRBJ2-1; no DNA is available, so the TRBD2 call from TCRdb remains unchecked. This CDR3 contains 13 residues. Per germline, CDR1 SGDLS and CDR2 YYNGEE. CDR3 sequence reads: CASSVTSVNEQFF.

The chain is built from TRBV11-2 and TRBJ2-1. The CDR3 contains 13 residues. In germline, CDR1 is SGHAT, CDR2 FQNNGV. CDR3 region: CASSLVSHNEQFF. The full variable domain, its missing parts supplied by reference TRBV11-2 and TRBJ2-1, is EAGVAQSPRYKIIEKRQSVAFWCNPISGHATLYWYQQILGQGPKLLIQFQNNGVVDDSQLPKDRFSAERLKGVDSTLKIQPAKLEDSAVYLCASSLVSHNEQFFGPGTRLTVL.

The CDR3 sequence: CSASPLSTGIGETQYF. The V gene is TRBV20-1, the J gene TRBJ2-5; TCRdb selects TRBD1, and the lack of DNA leaves this call unchecked. The CDR3 runs to 16 residues. The germline V gene encodes CDR1 DFQATT and CDR2 SNEGSKA (reference sequence).